These 8 T cell receptor beta chains originate from one sample sequenced in a study of blood T cell repertoires in COVID-19. Sequencing used immunoSEQ multiplex PCR; TCRdb keeps in-frame clones, though not all of them. The sample carries roughly 330,000 clones, over 70% recorded once. The source material was peripheral blood. These receptors all come from a woman aged 50 to 60 with acute or convalescent COVID-19.

The sample holds one count of this clone. The rearrangement uses TRBV30 and TRBJ2-7, with D possibly being TRBD1 (7 bases). The CDR3 has 23 residues. V lost 0 bases to trimming and J lost 1 base, with 37 bases between them. Looked up from germline, CDR1 is GTSNPN and CDR2 is SVGIG (reference sequence). The CDR3 nucleotides read TGTGCCTGGAGTGTCTTCCGGGACAGCGAACGCAAACTCCGGGACTTTGAATCCTACGAGCAGTACTTC. It encodes CAWSVFRDSERKLRDFESYEQYF.

This clone was seen just once. The genes are TRBV5-1 and TRBJ2-5; no reliable D call. This CDR3 contains 15 residues. V lost 7 bases and J lost 3, with 19 bases in between. From germline, CDR1 is SGHRS and CDR2 YFSETQ. The CDR3 loop reads CASAEPTGAKETQYF. DNA of the CDR3: TGCGCCAGCGCTGAGCCGACGGGTGCAAAAGAGACCCAGTACTTC.

In nucleotides, the CDR3 is TGCGCCAGCAGCCAAGAGATCAGACTAGCGGGGGTTAACACCGGGGAGCTGTTTTTT. It yields the protein CASSQEIRLAGVNTGELFF. V is TRBV4-1 and J is TRBJ2-2; 12 bases align to TRBD2. Germline V gene sequence: CDR1 MGHRA, CDR2 YSYEKL. The V segment lost 0 bases and the J segment 2 bases; nucleotides outside the gene matches: 7. This CDR3 has 19 amino acids.

The chain is built from TRBV6-5 and TRBJ2-7; TRBD2 might be the D (6 bases). V was trimmed by 8 bases and J by 3 bases, leaving 8 bases between them. The CDR3 length is 11 residues. Per germline, CDR1 MNHEY and CDR2 SVGAGI. CDR3 protein: CASWGVYEQYV. The CDR3 nucleotides are TGTGCCAGCTGGGGGGTCTACGAGCAGTACGTC.

The chain combines TRBV6-5 with TRBJ1-4, with a tentative D call TRBD1 (5 bases). V gave up 5 bases and J gave up 6 bases, with 13 bases separating them. From germline, CDR1 is MNHEY and CDR2 SVGAGI. CDR3 length: 14 amino acids. The CDR3 DNA reads TGTGCCAGCAGTAGGGGCAGCTGGGATGAAAAACTGTTTTTT. It is translated as CASSRGSWDEKLFF.

This clone occurred once. The chain is built from TRBV6-5 and TRBJ1-1; tentatively, D is TRBD1 (5 bases). V lost 7 bases and J lost 1, with 16 bases in between. The CDR3 length is 15 residues. The germline CDR1 and CDR2 sequences are MNHEY and SVGAGI. CDR3 amino acids: CASNRDSWANTEAFF. CDR3 DNA sequence: TGTGCCAGCAACCGGGACTCCTGGGCGAACACTGAAGCTTTCTTT.

V usage is TRBV27 and J usage is TRBJ2-5; 10 nucleotides agree with TRBD1. Germline-derived CDR1 and CDR2 are MNHEY and SMNVEV (reference sequence). CDR3 size: 14 residues. Trimming removed 2 bases from V and 6 bases from J; junction bases left unmatched: 3. CDR3 in DNA: TGTGCCAGCAGTTTAGGGGGACAGGGGCAGACCCAGTACTTC. Its translation is CASSLGGQGQTQYF.

V gene TRBV18 combines with J gene TRBJ1-2; 10 nucleotides align to TRBD1. This CDR3 comprises 15 residues. Germline V CDR1 and CDR2: KGHSH, LQKENI. The V and J ends lost 4 bases and 4 bases, in that order; junction bases with no gene match: 6. Written as DNA, the CDR3 is TGTGCCAGCTCACAAGGACAGGGGGGCGTCTATGGCTACACCTTC. Protein product: CASSQGQGGVYGYTF.